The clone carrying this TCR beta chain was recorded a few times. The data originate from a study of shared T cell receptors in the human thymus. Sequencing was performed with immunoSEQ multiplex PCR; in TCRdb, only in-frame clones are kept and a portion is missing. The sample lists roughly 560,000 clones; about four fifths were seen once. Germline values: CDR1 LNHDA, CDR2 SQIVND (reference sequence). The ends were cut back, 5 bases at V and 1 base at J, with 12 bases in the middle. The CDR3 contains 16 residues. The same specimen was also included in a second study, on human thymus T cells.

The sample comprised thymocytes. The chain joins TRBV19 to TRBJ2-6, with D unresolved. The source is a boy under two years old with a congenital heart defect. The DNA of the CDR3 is TGTGCCAGTAGTCTCCCACCTAATTCTGGGGCCAACGTCCTGACTTTC. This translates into CASSLPPNSGANVLTF.